The next 17 T cell receptor beta chains were all read from a single sample in a study of T cells after yellow fever vaccination (dated by TCRdb to about 2019). This specimen's treatment or condition label, per the study, means: live attenuated yellow fever vaccine strain. The method was 5' RACE. The instrument was an Illumina HiSeq 2500. TCRdb trimmed public reads at Q25 via fastp, called clones via MiXCR and kept in-frame beta chains. Merged by CDR3 protein, the rows form single entries marked with the most common genes and DNA. For this sample there are more than 35,000 distinct CDR3 sequences; almost 7% appear just once. The ten largest clonotypes hold 15% of the sample. This specimen was CD8+ T cells not binding an NS4B(214-222) dextramer, sorted from PBMCs, taken 45 days after the yellow fever booster vaccination. The intended sense of this specimen's cell subset or site label: NS4B epitope dextramer-negative CD8 T cells. The receptors stem from a man aged 25-40 years who received the YFV17D yellow fever vaccine.

Ten or more counts support this clonotype. The J gene is TRBJ2-7, the V gene TRBV2, with D perhaps matching TRBD1 or TRBD2 (5 bases each). V was shortened by 7 bases and J by 2 bases, with 15 bases between the two germline ends. The CDR3 covers 14 residues. Germline CDR1 is SNHLY and CDR2 is FYNNEI. Here the CDR3 reads CASTGRDDPYEQYF. CDR3 bases: TGTGCCAGCACCGGCCGGGACGACCCCTACGAGCAGTACTTC.

This clonotype was counted at least ten times. The CDR3 here is CATSDPGAGQPQHF. In nucleotides, the CDR3 is TGTGCCACCAGTGACCCGGGGGCGGGACAGCCCCAGCATTTT. This sequence joins TRBV24-1 and TRBJ1-5; a weak D match, TRBD1 (6 bases). V was trimmed by 4 bases and J by 7 bases, leaving 13 bases between them. Germline V CDR1 and CDR2: KGHDR, SFDVKD. The CDR3 is made up of 14 amino acids.

There are many counts of this clonotype. This chain joins TRBV29-1 and TRBJ2-5; weak D call: TRBD1 (6 bases). Germline V gene data show CDR1 as SQVTM and CDR2 as ANQGSEA. The CDR3 loop spans 15 amino acids. The ends were cut back, 4 bases at V and 7 bases at J, with 22 bases in the middle. The CDR3 region has the DNA TGCAGCGTTGGTGGCGGACAGACCTTACCCGGGACCCAGTACTTC. This gives the protein CSVGGGQTLPGTQYF.

This clonotype was counted ten times or more. The chain is built from TRBV28 and TRBJ2-3, with 9 bases fitting TRBD2. CDR3 length equals 20 residues. The ends lost 6 bases at V and 2 bases at J; junction bases unmatched: 21. Germline lookup yields CDR1 MDHEN and CDR2 SYDVKM. CDR3 coding DNA: TGTGCCAGCAGCTACCTTCTGACTAGCGGCACGAGGGCCGACACAGATACGCAGTATTTT. This sequence encodes CASSYLLTSGTRADTDTQYF.

This clonotype was detected many times. The chain joins TRBV28 to TRBJ2-3; TRBD2 agrees at 10 bases. CDR1 and CDR2 from the germline V gene are MDHEN and SYDVKM. J was trimmed by 6 bases and V by 5 bases; bases with no gene match: 20. The length of the CDR3 is 19 residues. DNA for the CDR3: TGTGCCAGCAGTCCCCTAGTCGCGAATCTAGCGGGAGAATTGGATACGCAGTATTTT. Its protein is CASSPLVANLAGELDTQYF. Full variable domain (outside the CDR3, taken from reference TRBV28 and TRBJ2-3): DVKVTQSSRYLVKRTGEKVFLECVQDMDHENMFWYRQDPGLGLRLIYFSYDVKMKEKGDIPEGYSVSREKKERFSLILESASTNQTSMYLCASSPLVANLAGELDTQYFGPGTRLTVL.

With regard to this clonotype: The junction departs from germline at one end; a sequencing error may be responsible. CDR3 nucleotide sequence: TGTGGCAGCAGTGCCCCTATTCTCCTCGGGAACTATGGCTACACCTTC. It translates to CGSSAPILLGNYGYTF. The genes are TRBV2 and TRBJ1-2; no reliable D call. This CDR3 region has 16 residues. In germline, CDR1 is SNHLY, CDR2 FYNNEI.

This clonotype occurred many times. This sequence joins TRBV29-1 and TRBJ1-3, with D hard to call. V lost 7 bases, J lost 8 bases, and 15 bases lay in between. This CDR3 has 12 residues. Germline V gene lookup returns CDR1 SQVTM and CDR2 ANQGSEA. CDR3 sequence: CSAKPNRDTIYF. The CDR3 DNA reads TGCAGCGCAAAACCGAACCGGGACACCATATATTTT.

V and J are TRBV7-9 and TRBJ2-3; 9 bases are shared with TRBD2. V lost 5 bases to trimming and J lost 4 bases; unmatched junction nucleotides: 7. The CDR3 totals 15 residues. Per germline, CDR1 SEHNR and CDR2 FQNEAQ (reference sequence). In DNA form, the CDR3 reads TGTGCCAGCAGCCGTAGCGGGAGCCCCGCAGATACGCAGTATTTT. Encoded protein: CASSRSGSPADTQYF.

This clonotype came up many times. The chain's CDR3 is CASSQEGESSYEQYF. In nucleotides, the CDR3 is TGCGCCAGCAGCCAAGAGGGGGAAAGCTCCTACGAGCAGTACTTC. The rearrangement links TRBV4-3 to TRBJ2-7, with D tentatively TRBD1 or TRBD2 (5 bases each). The CDR3 totals 15 residues. Germline loops: CDR1 LGHNA, CDR2 YSLEER. V was clipped by 0 bases and J by 0 bases, with 9 bases between them.

Comment on this clonotype: A much bigger clone sits one base away, suggesting this may be a read error. The chain couples TRBV2 to TRBJ2-5; D possibly corresponds to TRBD2 (6 bases). Germline V gene sequence: CDR1 SNHLY, CDR2 FYNNEI. The CDR3 has 15 amino acids. The CDR3 region is CPSNPTGLQTETQYF. CDR3 nucleotide sequence: TGTCCCAGCAACCCGACGGGACTCCAAACGGAGACCCAGTACTTC.

This clonotype was observed at least ten times. The chain couples TRBV6-2 or TRBV6-3 to TRBJ2-3; D gene uncertain. The germline gives CDR1 MNHEY, CDR2 SVGEGT. The CDR3 totals 15 residues. Trimming took 7 bases from V and 0 from J, leaving 14 bases between them. CDR3 sequence (DNA): TGTGCCAGCACCCCTGGCAGGATGAGCACAGATACGCAGTATTTT. Translated: CASTPGRMSTDTQYF.

This clonotype has a count of ten or more. V and J are TRBV9 and TRBJ2-2, with 7 positions matching TRBD2. There are 19 residues in the CDR3. Germline trimming cut 2 bases from V and 4 bases from J; bases unmatched to any gene: 17. CDR1 is SGDLS and CDR2 is YYNGEE in the germline V gene. CDR3 region: CASSVWPAGFSLSTGELFF. The CDR3 DNA is TGTGCCAGCAGCGTTTGGCCAGCGGGATTCTCTTTATCCACCGGGGAGCTGTTTTTT.

There are many counts of this clonotype. The V and J genes are TRBV7-2 and TRBJ2-3; D not resolved. There are 14 residues in the CDR3. Germline V gene sequence: CDR1 SGHTA, CDR2 FQGNSA. V was clipped by 3 bases and J by 6 bases, with 13 bases between them. The CDR3 DNA reads TGTGCCAGCAGCTTTGTAATAGTGGGGGATACGCAGTATTTT. Protein sequence: CASSFVIVGDTQYF. Drawing the rest from reference TRBV7-2 and TRBJ2-3, the complete variable domain is GAGVSQSPSNKVTEKGKDVELRCDPISGHTALYWYRQSLGQGLEFLIYFQGNSAPDKSGLPSDRFSAERTGGSVSTLTIQRTQQEDSAVYLCASSFVIVGDTQYFGPGTRLTVL.

This clonotype was recorded many times. The CDR3 region is CASSPQPQGAGEKLFF. The DNA of the CDR3 is TGTGCCAGCAGTCCGCAACCCCAGGGGGCGGGGGAAAAACTGTTTTTT. The chain joins TRBV27 to TRBJ1-4, with 8 bases lining up with TRBD1. CDR3 length: 16 residues. CDR1 is MNHEY, CDR2 SMNVEV, per germline (reference sequence). V trimming: 5 bases; J trimming: 8 bases; junction bases outside the gene matches: 13.

This clonotype was seen repeatedly, ten times or more. The chain employs TRBV12-3 or TRBV12-4 and TRBJ1-3; no clear D gene. V was clipped by 5 bases and J by 3 bases, with 14 bases between them. The CDR3 is made up of 15 amino acids. CDR3 bases: TGTGCCAGCAGTCGTAGTTTCAATGATGGAAACACCATATATTTT. It is translated as CASSRSFNDGNTIYF.

This clonotype was detected ten times or more. This chain links TRBV7-2 with TRBJ2-2; weak D call: TRBD2 (6 bases). Germline loops: CDR1 SGHTA, CDR2 FQGNSA. Trimming left V 3 bases short and J 4 bases short, with 18 bases between. This CDR3 region has 17 residues. CDR3 protein: CASSFWTREFGTGELFF. CDR3 DNA: TGTGCCAGCAGCTTTTGGACCCGGGAGTTTGGCACCGGGGAGCTGTTTTTT. The full variable domain, completed using reference TRBV7-2 and TRBJ2-2, is GAGVSQSPSNKVTEKGKDVELRCDPISGHTALYWYRQSLGQGLEFLIYFQGNSAPDKSGLPSDRFSAERTGGSVSTLTIQRTQQEDSAVYLCASSFWTREFGTGELFFGEGSRLTVL.

This clonotype was detected many times. This chain links TRBV12-3 or TRBV12-4 with TRBJ2-1; a possible D gene is TRBD2 (6 bases). There are 14 residues in the CDR3. The V and J ends lost 3 bases and 0 bases respectively, with 6 bases between them. The CDR3 loop is CASSLGGSYNEQFF. The CDR3 bases are TGTGCCAGCAGTTTGGGGGGCTCCTACAATGAGCAGTTCTTC.